This T cell receptor beta chain was identified in a study of CD8 T cells in Susac syndrome. A quantity of about 0.45 to 1 ug RNA underwent reverse transcription using random hexamers. Coverage of TCR beta CDR3 amplification by immunoSEQ multiplex PCR extended to 54 Vbeta and 13 Jbeta. TCRdb passed the immunoSEQ multiplex PCR reads through MiXCR, listing each CDR3 protein once. The data contain 75,000 to 95,000 distinct CDR3 sequences, 80% to 95% of them singletons. While CD8+ and CD4+ T cells were isolated negatively, TEMRA cells were enriched by FACS. CDR1 and CDR2 from the germline V gene are SNHLY and FYNNEI. The V end was cut by 5 bases, the J end by 0 bases, with 13 bases between. The CDR3 sequence is 15 residues long. This clonotype showed up just once.

The TCR was taken from a human donor with Susac syndrome. The sample was CD8+ T cells from PBMCs. The chain has TRBV2 and TRBJ1-2; D not certain. This CDR3 reads CASSSVTPANYGYTF. The CDR3 DNA is TGTGCCAGCAGTTCCGTGACCCCCGCTAACTATGGCTACACCTTC.